This T cell receptor beta chain was identified during a study of graft-versus-host responses after intestinal transplantation (dated by TCRdb to the early 2020s). The study in broad terms: Recipients received multivisceral, liver-intestinal, or isolated intestinal transplants. All recipients received anti-thymocyte globulin induction followed by maintenance tacrolimus and steroids for around three years. After intestinal transplantation, graft-versus-host and host-versus-graft alloreactive T cell clones in the graft, circulation and bone marrow were tracked using bulk TCR-beta CDR3 sequencing. Alloreactive clones were identified by sequencing pre-transplant mixed lymphocyte reaction products and comparing these products with unstimulated pre-transplant donor and recipient T cells. A cohort of about 26 intestinal transplant recipients, including one retransplant, was enrolled, and a few patients lacking pretransplant specimens were excluded. A peak of at least 4% donor T cells among recipient peripheral blood mononuclear cells was the definition used for donor T cell macrochimerism. Samples from a few later patients were sequenced in-house on an Illumina MiSeq with MiXCR processing rather than by the commercial service.

The library was generated by the immunoSEQ multiplex PCR assay. For most patients, genomic DNA was isolated with the Qiagen DNeasy Blood and Tissue Kit and shipped frozen to Adaptive Biotechnologies for TCR sequencing. For most patients, high-throughput TCR-beta CDR3 sequencing of genomic DNA was performed by Adaptive Biotechnologies. The authors processed their data as follows. Adaptive's ImmunoSEQ software supplied the TCR sequencing data for 18 patients, while MiXCR and VDJtools were used to process a few other patients. To correct CD4 versus CD8 sorting errors, sequences present in both subsets at a frequency ratio below 5:1 were removed. CDR3 nucleotide sequences shared by donor and recipient were removed because the origin of these sequences could not be assigned. Alloreactive clones required at least 2-fold expansion over unstimulated cells and minimum CFSE-low frequency of 0.002% (template counts) or 0.001% (read counts). Clones were considered mappable if detected in sequenced pre-transplant spleen, lymph node, or MLR CFSE-low populations of the donor or recipient. The cumulative frequency of alloreactive clones was calculated as a percentage of all sequences, weighted by copy number. TCRdb's version of the immuneACCESS table is confined to in-frame rearrangements and falls short of the full clone set. An unresolved V gene accounts for under half of the shortfall where checked; the remainder is of unknown origin. The V and J calls and clone size are taken from that table; D and trimming were inferred from the DNA. This sample is represented by under 85,000 clones; just under 95% of them were singletons. The ten most abundant clones make up roughly 0.53% of the sample.

CDR1 and CDR2, per the germline V gene (reference sequence), are SEHNR and FQNEAQ. The CDR3, cysteine through phenylalanine, is 14 amino acids long. Kept here is only the CDR3 DNA, which spans 42 bases and is read in frame from base 1. V is shortened by 10 bases, J by 7 bases, and the region joining them spans 20 bases. The time point label of this sample denotes: cells obtained before transplantation from donor or recipient. CD3+CD4+ and CD3+CD8+ populations were FACS-sorted from unstimulated pre-transplant donor and recipient cells taken from spleen or lymph nodes. A word on this clone: Its target antigen remains unknown. Base-call qualities are not available, and no considerably larger clone is one nucleotide away.

The study at large found these results: In the allografts of patients with donor T cell macrochimerism, GvH to HvG T cell clonal ratios were high. Early after transplant, peak levels of circulating GvH clones were found to be associated with declines in HvG clones. The conclusions were limited by the relatively low number and heterogeneity of the intestinal transplant patients. GvH clones were detected in recipient bone marrow, and some of these GvH clones were observed earlier in ileal mucosa or blood, consistent with an intestinal mucosal origin.

The chain couples TRBV7-9 to TRBJ2-1, with a tentative D gene TRBD2 over 6 matching bases. Sequencing used unstimulated CD8+ T cells sorted from spleen or lymph node cells, obtained before intestinal transplant. The receptor was derived from a human donor who received an intestinal transplant. The sequence in DNA is TGTGCCATCGACCGGGGGTGGAGTGGTAATGAGCAGTTCTTC. It codes for CAIDRGWSGNEQFF. With the rest looked up from the reference TRBV7-9 and TRBJ2-1 genes rather than sequenced, the full variable domain is DTGVSQNPRHKITKRGQNVTFRCDPISEHNRLYWYRQTLGQGPEFLTYFQNEAQLEKSRLLSDRFSAERPKGSFSTLEIQRTEQGDSAMYLCAIDRGWSGNEQFFGPGTRLTVL.